This entry describes one T cell receptor (beta chain). This sample is drawn from a study of blood T cell repertoires in COVID-19. Study-wide background: COVID-19 samples from acute and convalescent phases originated in the United States, Italy and Spain. Sources were T cells, B-cell-depleted T cells, or PBMCs; the material itself was cDNA or gDNA.

The V gene's germline CDR1 is MNHNS and CDR2 SASEGT. V lost 10 bases and J lost 2; bases outside the gene matches: 12. The CDR3 has 15 amino acids. Original analysis: Reference gene primer amplification gave nucleated cell count estimates. Data came from immunoSEQ multiplex PCR; TCRdb stores just in-frame clones and leaves some out. The D gene and trimming were derived from the DNA, and the V and J assignments and clone size from that table. The sample has some 250,000 clones; more than 75% are singletons. The chain recombines TRBV6-1 with TRBJ2-7, with TRBD2 identical over 9 bases. Sequenced material: peripheral blood. The TCR originated in a woman in her forties who had recovered from COVID-19. The DNA of the CDR3 is TGTGCCACTCATAGCGGGAGCATAACCCCCTACGAGCAGTACTTC. Its protein product is CATHSGSITPYEQYF.